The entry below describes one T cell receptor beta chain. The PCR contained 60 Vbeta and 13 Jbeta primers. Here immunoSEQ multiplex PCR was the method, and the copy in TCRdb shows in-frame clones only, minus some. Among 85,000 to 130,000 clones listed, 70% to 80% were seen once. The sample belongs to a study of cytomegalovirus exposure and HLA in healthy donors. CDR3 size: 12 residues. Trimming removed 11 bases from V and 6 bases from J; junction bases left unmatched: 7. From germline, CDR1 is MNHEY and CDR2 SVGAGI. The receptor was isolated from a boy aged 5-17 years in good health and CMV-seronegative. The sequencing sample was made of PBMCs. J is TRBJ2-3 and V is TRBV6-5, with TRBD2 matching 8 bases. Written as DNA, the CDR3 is TGTGCCTCGGGGGGGCCAGGGGATACGCAGTATTTT. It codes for CASGGPGDTQYF.